Listed below are T cell receptor beta chains from one sample, sequenced in a study of PD-1 blockade in classical Hodgkin lymphoma. The assay was immunoSEQ multiplex PCR, and TCRdb's table has in-frame clones only and misses some. The sample comprises some 20,000 clones, around 80% of which are singletons, and about a sixth rests with the top ten. Sequenced material: peripheral blood mononuclear cells (PBMCs), taken before the second cycle of nivolumab. The receptors here all came from a human donor with classical Hodgkin lymphoma. Each CDR3 is given with its conserved first and last residue. A D gene is named only where the DNA matches it firmly. Clone size is stated in some rows and not others, as once, few, many or a class when expanded.

CDR3 protein	CDR3 DNA	J gene	clone size	V gene	D gene
CASSPGLASANEQFF	TGTGCTAGCAGCCCGGGACTAGCCTCAGCCAATGAGCAGTTCTTC	TRBJ2-1	-	TRBV7-7	TRBD2
CAIRGSGANVLTF	TGTGCCATCAGGGGCTCTGGGGCCAACGTCCTGACTTTC	TRBJ2-6	few	TRBV10-3	-
CASSFLLNQPQHF	TGTGCCAGCAGTTTTCTTCTCAATCAGCCCCAGCATTTT	TRBJ1-5	-	TRBV6-6	-
CASSQDRQGLFLRTEAFF	TGCGCCAGCAGCCAAGATCGTCAGGGGTTGTTCCTCCGCACTGAAGCTTTCTTT	TRBJ1-1	-	TRBV4-3	-
CASSYLQGTDTQYF	TGTGCCAGCAGTTACTTACAGGGTACAGATACGCAGTATTTT	TRBJ2-3	-	TRBV28	-
CASSILHDSENSPLHF	TGTGCCAGTAGTATTCTCCACGACAGTGAAAATTCACCCCTCCACTTT	TRBJ1-6	few	TRBV19	-
CSTTPGTGALGSSVNEQFF	TGCAGCACAACCCCCGGGACAGGGGCGTTGGGGTCCTCAGTGAATGAGCAGTTCTTC	TRBJ2-1	once	TRBV29-1	TRBD1
CASSLGLAGGDTQYF	TGTGCCAGCAGCTTAGGGTTAGCGGGTGGGGATACGCAGTATTTT	TRBJ2-3	-	TRBV7-2	TRBD2
CASSSLMGFTGELFF	TGTGCCAGCAGCTCCTTGATGGGGTTCACCGGGGAGCTGTTTTTT	TRBJ2-2	few	TRBV7-9	-
CASRLGAYETQYF	TGCGCCAGCAGGTTGGGGGCTTATGAGACCCAGTACTTC	TRBJ2-5	-	TRBV5-1	-
CATSRWLGEADTQYF	TGTGCCACCAGCAGATGGCTGGGGGAAGCAGATACGCAGTATTTT	TRBJ2-3	few	TRBV15	-
CASSLGVGGNTEAFF	TGTGCCAGCAGCTTAGGAGTGGGAGGAAACACTGAAGCTTTCTTT	TRBJ1-1	medium-sized	TRBV11-2	-
CASSLEWRTAFF	TGTGCCAGCAGCTTAGAGTGGAGGACGGCTTTCTTT	TRBJ1-1	-	TRBV13	-
CASSLQGTQYF	TGTGCCAGCAGCTTACAGGGTACGCAGTATTTT	TRBJ2-3	-	TRBV7-3	-
CASSASEGSGNTIYF	TGTGCCAGCAGCGCCAGCGAGGGCTCTGGAAACACCATATATTTT	TRBJ1-3	-	TRBV7-6	-
CASSPGIYGETQYF	TGCGCCAGCAGCCCCGGGATCTACGGGGAGACCCAGTACTTC	TRBJ2-5	once	TRBV10-2	-
CASSLVGQGARHYGYTF	TGTGCCAGCAGCTTAGTGGGACAGGGGGCCCGACACTATGGCTACACCTTC	TRBJ1-2	-	TRBV7-9	TRBD1
CASSYGSSYGYTF	TGTGCCAGCAGCTATGGGAGCTCGTATGGCTACACCTTC	TRBJ1-2	-	TRBV6-5	-
CASRGMGFGEKLFF	TGTGCCAGCCGGGGTATGGGGTTCGGCGAAAAACTGTTTTTT	TRBJ1-4	-	TRBV7-3	-
CASSLSFPLTNSYEQYF	TGTGCCAGCAGCTTGTCCTTCCCTCTGACTAACTCCTACGAGCAGTACTTC	TRBJ2-7	few	TRBV5-6	-
CASSQERIGTKPYNEQFF	TGCGCCAGCAGCCAAGAACGGATCGGGACAAAACCCTACAATGAGCAGTTCTTC	TRBJ2-1	once	TRBV4-3	-
CASGFSGRLNYGYTF	TGTGCTAGTGGTTTCTCGGGACGGCTAAACTATGGCTACACCTTC	TRBJ1-2	-	TRBV12-5	-
CASSTRSGDNSPLHF	TGTGCCAGCAGCACCCGAAGCGGGGATAATTCACCCCTCCACTTT	TRBJ1-6	-	TRBV7-2	-
CASSLGRQVKPEAFF	TGCGCCAGCAGCTTGGGGCGACAGGTGAAACCTGAAGCTTTCTTT	TRBJ1-1	-	TRBV5-1	-
CASSQRDRGYGANVLTF	TGTGCCAGCAGCCAACGGGACAGGGGCTATGGGGCCAACGTCCTGACTTTC	TRBJ2-6	-	TRBV14	TRBD1
CASKMGGPTEAFF	TGTGCCAGCAAAATGGGGGGACCCACTGAAGCTTTCTTT	TRBJ1-1	once	TRBV6-6	-
CASSLVTRGTGEQYF	TGCGCCAGCAGCTTGGTCACTAGGGGGACGGGCGAGCAGTACTTC	TRBJ2-7	-	TRBV5-1	-
CASSSRQGRTEAFF	TGTGCCAGCAGTAGCCGACAGGGGCGAACTGAAGCTTTCTTT	TRBJ1-1	-	TRBV6-1	TRBD1
CASSLPGNQPQHF	TGTGCCAGCAGTTTACCAGGGAATCAGCCCCAGCATTTT	TRBJ1-5	once	TRBV28	-
CASSVGSGTGYTF	TGTGCCAGCAGCGTAGGGTCGGGCACAGGCTACACCTTC	TRBJ1-2	-	TRBV9	-
CASSDSLYRGGNAGELFF	TGTGCCAGCAGTGACTCTCTCTACCGGGGGGGCAACGCCGGGGAGCTGTTTTTT	TRBJ2-2	once	TRBV6-4	TRBD2
CASSFVRQGRNQPQHF	TGTGCCAGCAGCTTCGTGAGACAGGGTAGAAATCAGCCCCAGCATTTT	TRBJ1-5	-	TRBV7-9	TRBD1
CASSEQGATEAFF	TGTGCCAGCAGCGAACAGGGGGCGACTGAAGCTTTCTTT	TRBJ1-1	few	TRBV9	TRBD1
CASSASSNRWDNEKLFF	TGTGCCAGCAGTGCGTCGTCGAACAGGTGGGATAATGAAAAACTGTTTTTT	TRBJ1-4	-	TRBV2	-
CAISGTGEWVYGYTF	TGTGCCATCAGTGGGACAGGGGAATGGGTCTATGGCTACACCTTC	TRBJ1-2	-	TRBV10-3	TRBD1
CASSIPSQGLREPGELFF	TGTGCCAGTAGTATCCCGTCACAGGGTCTCCGGGAGCCCGGGGAGCTGTTTTTT	TRBJ2-2	-	TRBV19	-
CASKGHYNEQFF	TGTGCTTCTAAGGGGCACTACAATGAGCAGTTCTTC	TRBJ2-1	-	TRBV2	-
CASRTGGPRETQYF	TGCGCCAGCAGAACAGGAGGGCCAAGAGAGACCCAGTACTTC	TRBJ2-5	-	TRBV5-1	-
CASSLDAGGETQYF	TGTGCTAGCAGCTTAGACGCTGGGGGGGAGACCCAGTACTTC	TRBJ2-5	-	TRBV7-7	-
CASSFAQNTEAFF	TGTGCCAGCAGCTTTGCCCAGAACACTGAAGCTTTCTTT	TRBJ1-1	few	TRBV7-9	-
CASSFPQLQFANTGELFF	TGCGCCAGCAGCTTCCCACAGCTCCAGTTCGCGAACACCGGGGAGCTGTTTTTT	TRBJ2-2	-	TRBV5-1	-
CASSPVGWNEQFF	TGTGCCAGCAGCCCGGTTGGATGGAATGAGCAGTTCTTC	TRBJ2-1	-	TRBV27	-
CASSTASGGLTGELFF	TGTGCCAGCAGCACCGCTAGCGGGGGGCTCACCGGGGAGCTGTTTTTT	TRBJ2-2	-	TRBV7-2	TRBD2
CASSLVGGQGASLYF	TGTGCCAGCAGCTTAGTGGGAGGTCAGGGGGCGAGCCTGTACTTC	TRBJ2-4	-	TRBV7-2	TRBD1
CASSILAGSSYNSPLHF	TGTGCCAGCAGCATCCTAGCGGGCAGCTCCTATAATTCACCCCTCCACTTT	TRBJ1-6	-	TRBV5-8	-
CASSLGSGGFNEQFF	TGTGCCAGCAGCCTCGGGAGCGGGGGTTTCAATGAGCAGTTCTTC	TRBJ2-1	few	TRBV9	TRBD2
CASTAAFTGELFF	TGTGCCAGCACGGCGGCCTTCACCGGGGAGCTGTTTTTT	TRBJ2-2	-	TRBV6-5	-
CASSLLGNTGELFF	TGTGCCAGCAGCTTATTAGGGAACACCGGGGAGCTGTTTTTT	TRBJ2-2	-	TRBV7-2	-